Shown below are 18 T cell receptor beta chains from a single sample sequenced in a study of cytomegalovirus exposure and HLA in healthy donors (dated by TCRdb to between 2016 and 2019). The library was produced with the immunoSEQ multiplex PCR assay. For the multiplex PCR, a mixture combining 60 forward primers for TCR Vbeta segments and 13 reverse primers for TCR Jbeta segments was used. Imported from immuneACCESS, the table was reduced by TCRdb to in-frame sequences with V and J called. These copies leave out some clones; in studies compared against another copy, an unresolved V gene accounts for under half, and the cause of the remainder is not known. The sample table contains about 120,000 clones; only one count was recorded for around 84% of them. The ten most abundant clones make up roughly 1.2% of the sample. The sequenced material came from PBMCs. Receptor source: a woman in her 30s in good health and CMV-seronegative.

The V and J genes are TRBV11-3 and TRBJ2-2; 8 bases are shared with TRBD1. J gave up 7 bases and V 7 bases, and 8 bases lay outside the gene matches. Germline V gives CDR1 SGHNT, CDR2 YENEEA. The CDR3 runs to 14 residues. The CDR3 is CASTMDRVDGELFF. DNA for the CDR3: TGTGCCAGCACTATGGACAGGGTTGACGGGGAGCTGTTTTTT.

In this sample, this clone turned up once. The chain combines TRBV28 with TRBJ1-2; 7 bases map to TRBD1. The CDR3 has 13 amino acids. From germline, CDR1 is MDHEN and CDR2 SYDVKM. The J segment lost 3 bases and the V segment lost 6 bases, leaving 4 bases of the junction unmatched. The CDR3 is CASRHDRDYGYTF. The CDR3 DNA is TGTGCCAGCAGACATGACAGGGACTATGGCTACACCTTC.

This rearrangement joins TRBV5-4 to TRBJ2-6, with 7 bases identical to TRBD1. The length of the CDR3 is 17 residues. The germline V gene has CDR1 SGHNT and CDR2 YYREEE (reference sequence). With 0 bases clipped from V and 2 bases from J, the junction kept 5 bases outside the gene matches. CDR3 nucleotides: TGTGCCAGCAGCTTGGGAGGGGGCGCGGCTGGGGCCAACGTCCTGACTTTC. Its translation: CASSLGGGAAGANVLTF.

The chain is built from TRBV5-8 and TRBJ2-5; D remains ambiguous. V was pared by 10 bases and J by 2 bases, with 15 bases between. The CDR3 totals 13 residues. CDR1 and CDR2 from the germline V gene are SGHTS and YDEGEE. The CDR3 spells CAARVPVQETQYF. CDR3 nucleotides: TGTGCCGCCCGAGTGCCGGTTCAAGAGACCCAGTACTTC.

The V gene is TRBV13, the J gene TRBJ2-5, with D tentatively TRBD2 (5 bases). The CDR3 totals 16 residues. CDR1 is PRHDT, CDR2 FYEKMQ, per germline (reference sequence). Trimming removed 1 base from V and 1 base from J, with 13 bases in between. CDR3 in DNA: TGTGCCAGCAGCTTAGTCGGGATTAACCCCCAAGAGACCCAGTACTTC. This codes for CASSLVGINPQETQYF.

The chain is built from TRBV29-1 and TRBJ2-5; D perhaps matches TRBD2 (5 bases). CDR3 length equals 17 residues. Trimming cost V 3 bases and J 1 base, with 21 bases left between them. Germline CDR1 is SQVTM and CDR2 is ANQGSEA. As DNA, the CDR3 is TGCAGCGTTGAGGATTGGCCTAGCCAGAACCTCCAAGAGACCCAGTACTTC. It is translated as CSVEDWPSQNLQETQYF. Filled out from reference TRBV29-1 and TRBJ2-5, the complete variable domain reads SAVISQKPSRDICQRGTSLTIQCQVDSQVTMMFWYRQQPGQSLTLIATANQGSEATYESGFVIDKFPISRPNLTFSTLTVSNMSPEDSSIYLCSVEDWPSQNLQETQYFGPGTRLLVL.

DNA of the CDR3: TGCAGCGTTTTAGACAGGGGGAACTCTGGAAACACCATATATTTT. It yields the protein CSVLDRGNSGNTIYF. The chain links TRBV29-1 to TRBJ1-3; 9 bases fit TRBD1. Per the germline V gene, CDR1 is SQVTM and CDR2 is ANQGSEA. The junction had 5 bases not matched to a gene; V was cut back by 5 bases and J by 0 bases. CDR3 size: 15 residues.

The chain uses TRBV28 and TRBJ1-5; weak D call: TRBD1 (5 bases). The CDR3 is 12 residues long. Germline V lookup: CDR1 MDHEN, CDR2 SYDVKM. The germline V and J ends were trimmed by 10 bases and 2 bases, with 9 bases remaining between them. The CDR3: CATTGRNQPQHF. CDR3 in DNA: TGTGCCACCACAGGTCGCAATCAGCCCCAGCATTTT.

The chain combines TRBV28 with TRBJ2-5, with 8 bases identical to TRBD2. Looked up from germline, CDR1 is MDHEN and CDR2 is SYDVKM. The J segment lost 4 bases and the V segment lost 6 bases, leaving 10 bases of the junction unmatched. This CDR3 contains 15 residues. The CDR3 spells CASSRMGGGRETQYF. CDR3 coding DNA: TGTGCCAGCAGCCGGATGGGCGGGGGGCGAGAGACCCAGTACTTC. Complete variable domain (other parts from reference TRBV28 and TRBJ2-5): DVKVTQSSRYLVKRTGEKVFLECVQDMDHENMFWYRQDPGLGLRLIYFSYDVKMKEKGDIPEGYSVSREKKERFSLILESASTNQTSMYLCASSRMGGGRETQYFGPGTRLLVL.

This clone was seen only a few times. The chain couples TRBV5-4 to TRBJ2-5; TRBD1 matches 7 bases. CDR1 SGHNT and CDR2 YYREEE come from the germline V gene (reference sequence). This CDR3 comprises 16 residues. V was pared by 4 bases and J by 3 bases, with 12 bases of the junction left unmatched. Here the CDR3 reads CASSLPIDREKETQYF. The DNA of the CDR3 is TGTGCCAGCAGCCTACCCATCGACAGGGAGAAAGAGACCCAGTACTTC.

The rearrangement links TRBV6-4 to TRBJ2-2, with a weak D call TRBD1 (6 bases). Trimming removed 3 bases at V and 3 bases at J, with 11 bases between. The CDR3 has 15 residues. CDR1 and CDR2 (germline): MRHNA, SNTAGT. The CDR3 sequence is CASSEWQGYTGELFF. The CDR3 nucleotides read TGTGCCAGCAGTGAATGGCAGGGGTACACCGGGGAGCTGTTTTTT.

The V gene is TRBV7-8, the J gene TRBJ2-7, with a possible D match to TRBD2 (5 bases). The V end was cut by 5 bases, the J end by 2 bases, with 16 bases between. The CDR3 totals 15 residues. Germline-derived CDR1 and CDR2 are SGHVS and FQNEAQ. The CDR3 loop reads CASSGERTLAYEQYF. The CDR3, as DNA: TGTGCCAGCAGCGGTGAAAGGACTCTGGCCTACGAGCAGTACTTC.

V is TRBV5-8 and J is TRBJ2-6; D is uncertain. V lost 0 bases to trimming and J lost 0 bases, with 7 bases between them. CDR1 SGHTS and CDR2 YDEGEE come from the germline V gene. This CDR3 region has 16 residues. The CDR3 sequence is CASSLGQASGANVLTF. In nucleotides, the CDR3 is TGTGCCAGCAGCTTGGGGCAGGCCTCTGGGGCCAACGTCCTGACTTTC.

This chain uses TRBV4-1 with TRBJ2-7, with a tentative D call TRBD1 (5 bases). Germline loops: CDR1 MGHRA, CDR2 YSYEKL. The V end was cut by 1 base, the J end by 0 bases, with 13 bases between. The CDR3 totals 16 residues. For the CDR3, the DNA is TGCGCCAGCAGCCAAGGGGGTGGGGCAAACTCCTACGAGCAGTACTTC. Its translation is CASSQGGGANSYEQYF.

This chain's CDR3 is CASSLALAGGSNEQFF. The CDR3 nucleotides read TGTGCCAGCAGCTTAGCACTAGCGGGAGGATCGAATGAGCAGTTCTTC. This chain uses TRBV7-6 with TRBJ2-1; 12 positions agree with TRBD2. Germline CDR1 is SGHVS and CDR2 is FNYEAQ. The trim removed 0 bases at V and 7 bases at J, leaving 4 bases unmatched. The CDR3 sequence is 16 residues long. Looking up the rest from reference TRBV7-6 and TRBJ2-1 gives the full variable domain: GAGVSQSPRYKVTKRGQDVALRCDPISGHVSLYWYRQALGQGPEFLTYFNYEAQQDKSGLPNDRFSAERPEGSISTLTIQRTEQRDSAMYRCASSLALAGGSNEQFFGPGTRLTVL.

The genes are TRBV28 and TRBJ1-1, with D unresolved. Looked up from germline, CDR1 is MDHEN and CDR2 is SYDVKM. CDR3 length equals 15 residues. Trimming removed 7 bases from V and 0 bases from J, with 15 bases in between. The CDR3 nucleotides are TGTGCCAGCATCTTGGGGAGGGTAATGAACACTGAAGCTTTCTTT. As protein: CASILGRVMNTEAFF.

This sequence joins TRBV28 and TRBJ1-6; TRBD1 agrees at 9 bases. The CDR3 sequence is 17 residues long. Germline CDR1 and CDR2: MDHEN and SYDVKM. V lost 1 base to trimming and J lost 9 bases; unmatched junction nucleotides: 10. The CDR3 reads CASSLSTRRDRVSPLHF. CDR3 nucleotide sequence: TGTGCCAGCAGTTTATCTACCCGCCGGGACAGGGTTTCACCCCTCCACTTT.

This clone was seen a few times. The chain couples TRBV7-3 to TRBJ2-1, with D possibly being TRBD1 (5 bases). Between the trimmed V and J ends, which lost 2 bases and 7 bases, there was a span of 12 bases. Germline V gene sequence: CDR1 SGHTA, CDR2 FQGTGA. CDR3 length: 14 residues. DNA for the CDR3: TGTGCCAGCAGCTTATCAGGGAATGAAAATGAGCAGTTCTTC. Amino acids: CASSLSGNENEQFF.